The 14 T cell receptor beta chains listed next were all sequenced from one sample in a study of CD4 T cell repertoires in COVID-19. Sequencing was performed with immunoSEQ multiplex PCR; in TCRdb, only in-frame clones are kept and a portion is missing. The sample has about 75,000 clones, about four fifths seen once. The sample in question was CD4+ T cells from peripheral blood, obtained after recovery from COVID-19. Receptors originate from a human donor who had COVID-19.

This sequence joins TRBV28 and TRBJ1-5, with D unresolved. The length of the CDR3 is 14 residues. CDR1 and CDR2 from the germline V gene are MDHEN and SYDVKM. Trimming took off 6 bases at V and 4 bases at J, with 13 bases between the two ends. The CDR3 region is CASRATRPNQPQHF. The CDR3 coding sequence is TGTGCCAGCAGAGCGACAAGGCCGAATCAGCCCCAGCATTTT.

J is TRBJ2-4 and V is TRBV23-1; weak D call: TRBD1 (6 bases). TRBV23-1 is filed as an ORF, its function uncertain. V dropped 0 bases and J dropped 0 bases, with 12 bases sitting between them. CDR3 length: 17 amino acids. CDR3 sequence (DNA): TGCGCCAGCAGTCAATCGAGGACAGCCCTAGCCAAAAACATTCAGTACTTC. Protein sequence: CASSQSRTALAKNIQYF.

This chain links TRBV11-2 with TRBJ2-7; the match to TRBD1 covers 8 bases. This CDR3 contains 15 residues. Germline V gene data show CDR1 as SGHAT and CDR2 as FQNNGV. The V and J ends lost 7 bases and 1 base, in that order; junction bases with no gene match: 9. CDR3 DNA sequence: TGTGCCAGCACCCCGGGGACAGGTGGGTCCTACGAGCAGTACTTC. It encodes CASTPGTGGSYEQYF.

The rearrangement links TRBV9 to TRBJ2-2, with D hard to call. Germline V lookup: CDR1 SGDLS, CDR2 YYNGEE. This CDR3 spans 15 amino acids. V lost 1 base, J lost 6 bases, and 13 bases lay in between. CDR3 residues: CASSVSVGIAGELFF. CDR3 sequence (DNA): TGTGCCAGCAGCGTATCCGTAGGGATCGCCGGGGAGCTGTTTTTT.

The rearrangement joins TRBV25-1 to TRBJ2-2; no definite D call. Germline lookup yields CDR1 MGHDK and CDR2 SYGVNS. The CDR3 is 11 residues long. V was pared by 8 bases and J by 6 bases, with 7 bases between. The CDR3: CASADSGELFF. The CDR3 DNA reads TGTGCCAGCGCTGACTCCGGGGAGCTGTTTTTT.

The chain's CDR3 is CASSPGGRGRSTYEQYF. In nucleotides, the CDR3 is TGTGCCAGCAGCCCGGGGGGGCGAGGTCGGTCCACCTACGAGCAGTACTTC. V gene TRBV3-1 (or the pseudogene TRBV3-2) combines with J gene TRBJ2-7; 8 bases agree with TRBD2. The CDR3 sequence is 17 residues long. V lost 4 bases, J lost 2 bases, and 13 bases stayed unmatched. Germline V CDR1 and CDR2: LGHDT, YNNKEL (reference sequence).

This chain joins TRBV28 and TRBJ2-3; 9 positions match TRBD2. V dropped 5 bases and J dropped 5; count of bases not matched to a gene: 2. Germline CDR1 reads MDHEN; CDR2 reads SYDVKM. This CDR3 contains 13 residues. The DNA for the CDR3 is TGTGCCAGCAGTAATAGCGGGAGAGATACGCAGTATTTT. Its protein product is CASSNSGRDTQYF.

The gene calls are TRBV28 and TRBJ2-3; 14 bases agree with TRBD2. CDR3 length equals 18 residues. Germline-derived CDR1 and CDR2 are MDHEN and SYDVKM. Unmatched junction bases numbered 13, after V lost 8 bases and J lost 3 bases. The CDR3 DNA follows: TGTGCCAGCGTACCGACTAGCGGGAGGGCCAAGCGAACAGATACGCAGTATTTT. Translating gives CASVPTSGRAKRTDTQYF.

V and J are TRBV28 and TRBJ1-5; weak D call: TRBD1 (6 bases). CDR3 length: 18 amino acids. Germline CDR1 MDHEN, CDR2 SYDVKM. Trimming took off 5 bases at V and 6 bases at J, with 26 bases between the two ends. The CDR3 DNA sequence: TGTGCCAGCAGTCGCAGGGGTCAAACAGGGAGGCGGGTTCAGCCCCAGCATTTT. Translation gives CASSRRGQTGRRVQPQHF.

V usage is TRBV6-5 and J usage is TRBJ2-1; D is unclear. Germline lookup yields CDR1 MNHEY and CDR2 SVGAGI. V was clipped by 6 bases and J by 5 bases, with 8 bases between them. CDR3 length equals 12 residues. CDR3 in DNA: TGTGCCAGCAGCTTCACGAACAATGAGCAGTTCTTC. This gives the protein CASSFTNNEQFF.

The table lists this clone with a few counts. V gene TRBV2 combines with J gene TRBJ1-6; D is unclear. This CDR3 contains 15 residues. Trimming took 6 bases from V and 6 from J, leaving 15 bases between them. Germline V gives CDR1 SNHLY, CDR2 FYNNEI. DNA for the CDR3: TGTGCCAGCAGACTCCGGGAGACACTTAATTCACCCCTCCACTTT. Translation gives CASRLRETLNSPLHF.

This clone was counted once. V is TRBV25-1 and J is TRBJ2-3, with D unclear. This CDR3 has 15 amino acids. CDR1 MGHDK and CDR2 SYGVNS come from the germline V gene. Trimming removed 7 bases from V and 2 bases from J, with 16 bases in between. The CDR3 loop reads CASTQGWAFTDTQYF. For the CDR3, the DNA is TGTGCCAGCACTCAAGGATGGGCGTTCACAGATACGCAGTATTTT.

This clone was counted once. The chain links TRBV19 to TRBJ1-6; tentatively, D is TRBD1 (6 bases). CDR1 and CDR2 from the germline V gene are LNHDA and SQIVND (reference sequence). V lost 5 bases and J lost 12, with 20 bases in between. CDR3 size: 15 residues. This CDR3 reads CASSSSGGRSEPLHF. CDR3 in DNA: TGTGCCAGTAGTTCGTCCGGGGGCCGCTCGGAACCCCTCCACTTT.

This sequence joins TRBV11-2 and TRBJ2-1; 9 bases are shared with TRBD2. J was trimmed by 3 bases and V by 5 bases; bases with no gene match: 5. The CDR3 covers 15 residues. The V gene's germline CDR1 is SGHAT and CDR2 FQNNGV. CDR3: CASSQERGDYNEQFF. In nucleotides, the CDR3 is TGTGCCAGCAGCCAGGAGCGGGGGGACTACAATGAGCAGTTCTTC.